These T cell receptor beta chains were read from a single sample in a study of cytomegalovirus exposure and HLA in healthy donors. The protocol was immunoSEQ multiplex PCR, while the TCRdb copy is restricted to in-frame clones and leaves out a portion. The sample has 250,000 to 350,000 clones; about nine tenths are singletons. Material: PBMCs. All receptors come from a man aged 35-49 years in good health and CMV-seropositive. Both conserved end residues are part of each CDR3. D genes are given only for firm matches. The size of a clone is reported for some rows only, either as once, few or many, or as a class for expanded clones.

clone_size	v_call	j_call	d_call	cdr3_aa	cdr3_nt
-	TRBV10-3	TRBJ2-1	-	CATGVTGNYNEQFF	TGTGCCACGGGGGTGACAGGGAACTACAATGAGCAGTTCTTC
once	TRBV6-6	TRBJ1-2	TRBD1	CASSLQGIDGYTF	TGTGCCAGCAGCCTACAGGGGATAGATGGCTACACCTTC
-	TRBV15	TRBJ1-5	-	CATSRDLQTQGSSPQHF	TGTGCCACCAGCAGAGATCTACAGACACAGGGATCGTCTCCCCAGCATTTT
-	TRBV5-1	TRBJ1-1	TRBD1	CASSRGTVNTEAFF	TGCGCCAGCAGCAGGGGGACAGTGAACACTGAAGCTTTCTTT
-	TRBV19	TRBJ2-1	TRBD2	CASRLADSLSYNEQFF	TGTGCCAGTAGACTAGCGGACTCTCTCTCCTACAATGAGCAGTTCTTC
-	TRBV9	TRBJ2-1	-	CASSVGAGTDNEQFF	TGTGCCAGCAGCGTAGGGGCGGGGACGGACAATGAGCAGTTCTTC
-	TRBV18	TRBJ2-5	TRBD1	CASSSDRATGEQYF	TGTGCCAGCTCATCGGACAGGGCCACGGGTGAGCAGTACTTC
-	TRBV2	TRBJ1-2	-	CASSEPQTFGYGYTF	TGTGCCAGCAGTGAACCCCAGACTTTTGGGTATGGCTACACCTTC
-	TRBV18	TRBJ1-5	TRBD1	CASSEDRADTQPQHF	TGTGCCAGCTCAGAGGACAGGGCGGATACTCAGCCCCAGCATTTT
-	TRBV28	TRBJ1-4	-	CASSPYRETNEKLFF	TGTGCCAGCAGTCCATACAGGGAGACGAATGAAAAACTGTTTTTT
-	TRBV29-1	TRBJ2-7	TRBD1	CSVGQGRYEQYF	TGCAGCGTAGGACAGGGGCGCTACGAGCAGTACTTC
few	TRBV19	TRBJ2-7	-	CASSSDSSYEQYF	TGTGCCAGTAGTTCCGACAGCTCCTACGAGCAGTACTTC
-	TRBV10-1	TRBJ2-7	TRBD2	CASSESRQKHRLAGHEQYF	TGCGCCAGCAGTGAGTCAAGGCAGAAACACAGACTAGCGGGCCACGAGCAGTACTTC
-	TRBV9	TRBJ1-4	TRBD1	CASSATGATNEKLFF	TGTGCCAGCAGCGCGACAGGGGCAACTAATGAAAAACTGTTTTTT
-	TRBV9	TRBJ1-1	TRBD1	CASSIYRGPYTEAFF	TGTGCCAGCAGCATATACAGGGGGCCATACACTGAAGCTTTCTTT
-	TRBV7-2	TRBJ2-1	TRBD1	CASSPPDRGSNEQFF	TGTGCCAGCAGCCCTCCCGACAGGGGAAGCAATGAGCAGTTCTTC
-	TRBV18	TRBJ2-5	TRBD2	CASSPQGGPRETQYF	TGTGCCAGCTCACCGCAGGGAGGGCCTCGAGAGACCCAGTACTTC
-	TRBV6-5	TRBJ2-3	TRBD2	CASRREGTDTQYF	TGTGCCAGCAGACGGGAGGGTACAGATACGCAGTATTTT
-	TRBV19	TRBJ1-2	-	CASSFTTAYGYTF	TGTGCCAGTAGTTTCACGACAGCCTATGGCTACACCTTC
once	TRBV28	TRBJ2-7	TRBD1	CASSWDRKPYEQYF	TGTGCCAGCAGTTGGGACAGGAAACCCTACGAGCAGTACTTC
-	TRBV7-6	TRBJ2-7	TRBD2	CASSSATSGRAGEQYF	TGTGCCAGCAGCTCAGCGACTAGCGGGAGGGCCGGGGAGCAGTACTTC
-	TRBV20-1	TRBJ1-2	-	CSAGETSGYTF	TGCAGTGCTGGGGAGACATCCGGCTACACCTTC
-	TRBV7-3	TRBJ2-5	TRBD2	CASSLGLAGAGETQYF	TGTGCCAGCAGTCTAGGGCTAGCGGGAGCAGGAGAGACCCAGTACTTC
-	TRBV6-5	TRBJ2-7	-	CASRDQGTREQYF	TGTGCCAGCAGGGACCAGGGGACGCGCGAGCAGTACTTC
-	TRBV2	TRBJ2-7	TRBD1	CASSYRGYEQYF	TGTGCCAGCAGTTACAGGGGCTACGAGCAGTACTTC
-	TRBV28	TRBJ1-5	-	CASSLPGQYQPQHF	TGTGCCAGCAGCCTCCCGGGACAATATCAGCCCCAGCATTTT
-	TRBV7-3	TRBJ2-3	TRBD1	CASSWGTGGPDTQYF	TGTGCCAGCAGCTGGGGGACAGGGGGCCCAGATACGCAGTATTTT
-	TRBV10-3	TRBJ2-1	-	CAISESEGRENEQFF	TGTGCCATCAGTGAGTCGGAGGGAAGAGAAAATGAGCAGTTCTTC
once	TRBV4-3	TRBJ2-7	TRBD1	CASSHSTGGTSYEQYF	TGCGCCAGCAGCCATTCCACAGGGGGGACCTCCTACGAGCAGTACTTC
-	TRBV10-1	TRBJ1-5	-	CASSESDQPQHF	TGCGCCAGCAGTGAGTCCGATCAGCCCCAGCATTTT
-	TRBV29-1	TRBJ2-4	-	CSVGQGGSKNIQYF	TGCAGCGTTGGGCAGGGAGGTAGCAAAAACATTCAGTACTTC
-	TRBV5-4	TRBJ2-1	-	CASSSSSYNEQFF	TGTGCCAGCAGCTCTAGCTCCTACAATGAGCAGTTCTTC
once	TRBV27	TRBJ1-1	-	CASHRGNTEAFF	TGTGCCAGCCATAGGGGGAACACTGAAGCTTTCTTT
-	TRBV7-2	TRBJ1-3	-	CASSLRGLSGNTIYF	TGTGCCAGCAGCTTACGGGGTCTCTCTGGAAACACCATATATTTT
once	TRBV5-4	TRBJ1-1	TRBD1	CASSSGQGGAAEAFF	TGTGCCAGCAGCTCGGGACAGGGGGGAGCCGCTGAAGCTTTCTTT
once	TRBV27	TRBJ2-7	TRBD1	CASGLQGPYEQYF	TGTGCCAGCGGTCTACAGGGGCCCTACGAGCAGTACTTC
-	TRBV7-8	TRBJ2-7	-	CASSSAGFSYEQYF	TGTGCCAGCAGCTCAGCGGGCTTCTCCTACGAGCAGTACTTC
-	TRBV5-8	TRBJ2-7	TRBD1	CASSRDRGNYEQYF	TGTGCCAGCAGCCGGGACAGGGGAAACTACGAGCAGTACTTC
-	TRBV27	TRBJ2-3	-	CASSLAGTTDTQYF	TGTGCCAGCAGTTTGGCAGGAACCACAGATACGCAGTATTTT
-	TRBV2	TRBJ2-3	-	CASSRGGSTDTQYF	TGTGCCAGCAGCAGGGGCGGTAGCACAGATACGCAGTATTTT
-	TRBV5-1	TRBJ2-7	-	CASSWGRTTLGDQYF	TGCGCCAGCAGCTGGGGACGGACTACCCTCGGGGATCAGTACTTC
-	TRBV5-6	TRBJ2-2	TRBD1	CASSFGGTDVFF	TGTGCCAGCAGCTTCGGTGGGACAGACGTATTTTTT
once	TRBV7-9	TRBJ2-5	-	CASSLLVGRYQETQYF	TGTGCCAGCAGCTTACTAGTGGGGAGGTACCAAGAGACCCAGTACTTC
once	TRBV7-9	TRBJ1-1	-	CAGSPRRYGQRDTEAFF	TGTGCCGGCAGCCCCCGGCGGTACGGGCAGAGGGACACTGAAGCTTTCTTT
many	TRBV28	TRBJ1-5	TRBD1	CASTAGTGNQPQHF	TGTGCCAGCACCGCCGGGACAGGGAATCAGCCCCAGCATTTT
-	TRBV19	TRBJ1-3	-	CASSMGLLGGNTIYF	TGTGCCAGTAGTATGGGACTTCTTGGAGGAAACACCATATATTTT
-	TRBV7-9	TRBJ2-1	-	CASKSPTTYSYNEQFF	TGTGCCAGCAAGTCGCCCACTACATACTCCTACAATGAGCAGTTCTTC
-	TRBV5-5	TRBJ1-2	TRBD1	CASSQGQGGGSGYTF	TGTGCCAGCAGCCAAGGACAGGGGGGAGGTAGTGGCTACACCTTC
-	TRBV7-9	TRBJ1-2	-	CSSSPSQGPGYTF	TGTTCCAGCAGCCCAAGCCAGGGCCCAGGCTACACCTTC